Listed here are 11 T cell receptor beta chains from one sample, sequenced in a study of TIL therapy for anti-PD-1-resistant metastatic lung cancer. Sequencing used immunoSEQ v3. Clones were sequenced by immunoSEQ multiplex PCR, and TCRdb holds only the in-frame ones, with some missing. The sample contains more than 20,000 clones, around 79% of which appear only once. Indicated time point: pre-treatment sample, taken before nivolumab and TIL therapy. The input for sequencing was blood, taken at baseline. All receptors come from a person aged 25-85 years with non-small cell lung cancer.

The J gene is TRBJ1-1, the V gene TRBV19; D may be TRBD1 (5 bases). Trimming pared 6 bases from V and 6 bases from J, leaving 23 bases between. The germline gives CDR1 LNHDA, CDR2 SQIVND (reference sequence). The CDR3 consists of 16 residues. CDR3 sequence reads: CASSQPPIRKGAEAFF. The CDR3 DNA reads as TGTGCCAGTAGCCAACCCCCAATCCGGAAAGGGGCTGAAGCTTTCTTT.

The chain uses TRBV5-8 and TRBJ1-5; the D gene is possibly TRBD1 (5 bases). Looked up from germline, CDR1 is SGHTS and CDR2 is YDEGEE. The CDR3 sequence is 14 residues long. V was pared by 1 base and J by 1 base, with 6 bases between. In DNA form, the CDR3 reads TGTGCCAGCAGCTTGCAGGGCAGCAATCAGCCCCAGCATTTT. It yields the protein CASSLQGSNQPQHF. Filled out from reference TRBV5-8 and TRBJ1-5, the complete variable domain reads EAGVTQSPTHLIKTRGQQATLRCSPISGHTSVYWYQQALGLGLQFLLWYDEGEERNRGNFPPRFSGRQFPNYSSELNVNALELEDSALYLCASSLQGSNQPQHFGDGTRLSIL.

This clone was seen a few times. The chain's CDR3 is CASSFQYSSSPLHF. DNA for the CDR3: TGTGCCAGCAGCTTCCAGTACTCAAGTTCACCCCTCCACTTT. This rearrangement joins TRBV11-2 to TRBJ1-6, with no clear D. Trimming left V 3 bases short and J 9 bases short, with 12 bases between. This CDR3 spans 14 amino acids. Germline V gene sequence: CDR1 SGHAT, CDR2 FQNNGV.

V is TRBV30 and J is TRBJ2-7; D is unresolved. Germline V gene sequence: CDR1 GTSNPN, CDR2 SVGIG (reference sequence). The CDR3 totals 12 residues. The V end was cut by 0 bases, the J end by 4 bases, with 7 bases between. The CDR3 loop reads CAWSVMVYEQYF. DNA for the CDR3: TGTGCCTGGAGTGTTATGGTTTACGAGCAGTACTTC. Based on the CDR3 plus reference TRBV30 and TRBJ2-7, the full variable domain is SQTIHQWPATLVQPVGSPLSLECTVEGTSNPNLYWYRQAAGRGLQLLFYSVGIGQISSEVPQNLSASRPQDRQFILSSKKLLLSDSGFYLCAWSVMVYEQYFGPGTRLTVT.

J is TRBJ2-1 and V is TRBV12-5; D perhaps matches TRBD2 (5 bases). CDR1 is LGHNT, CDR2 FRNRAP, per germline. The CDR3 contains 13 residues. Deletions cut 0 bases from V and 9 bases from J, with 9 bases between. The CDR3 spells CASGLVSTTEQFF. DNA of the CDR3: TGTGCTAGTGGTTTGGTATCGACTACTGAGCAGTTCTTC.

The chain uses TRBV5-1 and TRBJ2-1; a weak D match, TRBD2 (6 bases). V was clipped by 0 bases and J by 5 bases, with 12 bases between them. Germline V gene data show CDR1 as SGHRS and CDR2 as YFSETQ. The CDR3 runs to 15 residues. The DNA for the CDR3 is TGCGCCAGCAGCTTGGGGCTAGCGCAAAACAATGAGCAGTTCTTC. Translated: CASSLGLAQNNEQFF.

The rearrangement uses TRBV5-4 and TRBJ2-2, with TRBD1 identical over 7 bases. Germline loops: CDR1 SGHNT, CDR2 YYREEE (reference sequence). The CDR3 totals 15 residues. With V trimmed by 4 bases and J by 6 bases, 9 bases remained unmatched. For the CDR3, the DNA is TGTGCCAGCAGCCCTCGGACAGGCCAGGCCGGGGAGCTGTTTTTT. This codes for CASSPRTGQAGELFF.

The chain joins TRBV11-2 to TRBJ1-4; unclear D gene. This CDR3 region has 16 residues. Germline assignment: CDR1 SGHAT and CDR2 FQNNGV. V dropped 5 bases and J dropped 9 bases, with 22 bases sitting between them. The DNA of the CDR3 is TGTGCCAGCAGCCTCGACGGGAGTGGGGTCTACAAAAAACTGTTTTTT. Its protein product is CASSLDGSGVYKKLFF.

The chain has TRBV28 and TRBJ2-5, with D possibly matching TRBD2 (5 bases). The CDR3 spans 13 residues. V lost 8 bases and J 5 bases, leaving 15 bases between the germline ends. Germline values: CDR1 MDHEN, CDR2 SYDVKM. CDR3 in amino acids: CASQYGGRETQYF. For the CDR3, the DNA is TGTGCCAGCCAATATGGAGGACGGGAGACCCAGTACTTC.

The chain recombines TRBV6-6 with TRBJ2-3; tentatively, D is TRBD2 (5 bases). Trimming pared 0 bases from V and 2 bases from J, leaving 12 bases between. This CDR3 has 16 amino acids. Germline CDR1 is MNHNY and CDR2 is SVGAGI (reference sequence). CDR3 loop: CASSYSTGIPTDTQYF. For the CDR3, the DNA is TGTGCCAGCAGTTACTCCACCGGGATACCCACAGATACGCAGTATTTT.

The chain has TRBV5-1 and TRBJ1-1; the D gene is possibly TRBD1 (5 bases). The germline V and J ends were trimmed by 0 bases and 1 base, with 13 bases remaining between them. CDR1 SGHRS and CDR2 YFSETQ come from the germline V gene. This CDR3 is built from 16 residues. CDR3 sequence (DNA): TGCGCCAGCAGCTTGGGTACGGGGCTCAAGAACACTGAAGCTTTCTTT. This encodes CASSLGTGLKNTEAFF.